The present T cell receptor beta chain was sequenced within a study of regulatory T cells in long-lasting Graves disease (dated by TCRdb to the early 2020s). The study in broad terms: Persistent Graves' disease meant more than 5 years of antithyroid drug treatment with TSH receptor autoantibodies that stayed positive. Patients with persistent Graves' disease were compared with patients with newly diagnosed Graves' disease using TCR sequencing and RNA sequencing of peripheral blood. The study was registered as a clinical trial and conducted in China. A total of roughly 33 samples were covered by TCR sequencing, comprising some 13 persistent and some 20 newly diagnosed Graves' disease patients. Persistent Graves' disease patients in the clinical cohort had taken antithyroid drugs for about 10.3 years on average.

The time point label corresponds to: persistent/refractory GD, antithyroid drugs over 5 years with positive TRAb. RNA was extracted from PBMCs in TRIzol for both TCR sequencing and RNA sequencing. The diagnosis of Graves' disease followed American Thyroid Association guidelines. Patients for the study were recruited at an endocrinology department in Xi'an, China. From each patient, approximately 10 milliliters of peripheral blood was collected into an EDTA anticoagulant tube. Ficoll Paque Plus density gradient separation was used to isolate PBMCs, and no further T cell sorting was performed. An Agilent 2100 Bioanalyzer and agarose gel were used to assess RNA quality, and a NanoDrop 2000 was used to measure RNA concentration. Findings and caveats that apply to the study as a whole: Sequencing and analysis were limited to the TCR beta chain. The small sample size was acknowledged by the authors as a limitation that may reduce accuracy. Only peripheral blood was studied, because thyroid tissue, the primary lesion, was inaccessible. More public clonotypes were shared among persistent patients (approximately 3,000) than among newly diagnosed patients (more than 950). Compared with newly diagnosed patients, patients with persistent Graves' disease had lower TCR Shannon entropy and fewer highly expanded clones, which suggests clonal expansion.

Library construction relied on multiplex PCR. The sample was run on an Illumina HiSeq 4000. TCR beta libraries were built with iRepertoire HTBI primers and Arm-PCR amplification of CDR3 regions. Gel purification was performed on PCR products prior to sequencing. The study's own analysis went as follows. Across samples, fewer than 70 TRBV and 13 to 15 TRBJ segments were identified and used for gene usage analysis of CDR3 amino acid clonotypes. Filtered high-quality paired reads were merged into contigs using COPE and FqMerger. BLAST was used to align contigs to the IMGT TRBV, TRBD and TRBJ reference genes, and CDR3 was defined following IMGT. Clonotypes above 0.1% frequency were classified as highly expanded clones. Repertoire diversity was measured by Shannon entropy, and V-J evenness by the Gini coefficient. A clonotype found in more than one individual was treated as public. TCRdb trimmed public reads at Q25 via fastp, called clones via MiXCR and kept in-frame beta chains. Every entry covers one CDR3 protein and lists the most common genes and DNA from its rows. None of the V and J calls come from the authors' own analysis; TCRdb made them. In all, the sample holds about 340,000 distinct CDR3 sequences, and 15% to 20% of those were seen once. Roughly 29% of the sample is held by the ten biggest clonotypes.

This clonotype came up many times. Its antigen remains unidentified. Base qualities are not recorded, but no much larger clone differs from it by a single base. The TCR originated in a female donor with Graves disease. This sample comprised peripheral blood mononuclear cells (PBMCs), obtained when the disease was refractory, from a patient treated with antithyroid drugs.

Here is the DNA: TGTGCCAGCTCACCGCGGACGGAAGAGACCCAGTACTTC. It translates to CASSPRTEETQYF. This receptor chain uses TRBV18 and TRBJ2-5; the D gene identity is not certain. According to the germline V gene, CDR1 reads KGHSH and CDR2 reads LQKENI. Its CDR3 holds 13 amino acids, cysteine through phenylalanine. Only the CDR3 DNA is retained, 39 bases long and in frame from the first base. The junction shows trimming of 3 bases on V and 3 bases on J, plus 8 bases between the germline ends.